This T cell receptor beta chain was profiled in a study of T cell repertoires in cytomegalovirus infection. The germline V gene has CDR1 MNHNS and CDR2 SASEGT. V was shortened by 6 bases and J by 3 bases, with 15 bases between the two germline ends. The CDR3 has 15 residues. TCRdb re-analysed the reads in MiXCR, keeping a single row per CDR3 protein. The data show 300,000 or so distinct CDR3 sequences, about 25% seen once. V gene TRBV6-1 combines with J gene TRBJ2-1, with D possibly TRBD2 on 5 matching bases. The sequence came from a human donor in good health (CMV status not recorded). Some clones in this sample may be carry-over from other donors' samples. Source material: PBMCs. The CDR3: CASRTGIGYYNEQFF. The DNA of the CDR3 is TGTGCCAGCAGGACCGGGATAGGGTACTACAATGAGCAGTTCTTC.